This T cell receptor (beta chain) was observed in a study of shared clonotypes between healthy human individuals. The naive CD8 subset, CD45RO-negative cells positively selected for CCR7, excluded terminally differentiated effector memory CD45RA+ cells. The test was conducted at deep level. It was roughly 210 ng DNA, some 30,000 T cell genomes, that sorted-subset replicate PCRs used. TCRdb's table, derived via immunoSEQ multiplex PCR, lists solely in-frame clones and lacks some. The sample contains hundreds of thousands of clones, roughly 98% of which appear only once. Comments on this clone: The antigen remains unidentified.

The CDR3 loop spans 16 amino acids. The germline gives CDR1 MDHEN, CDR2 SYDVKM. V shed 7 bases and J 7 bases; nucleotides not matched to a gene: 14. Regarding the study as a whole: Clonotype sharing among the donors was expected to vary with sequencing depth.

The gene calls are TRBV28 and TRBJ2-3; 10 nucleotides align to TRBD2. The source of this sequence is a man aged 30-40 years in good health. Sequencing was carried out using naive CD8+ T cells sorted from blood. This CDR3 reads CASTWALAGEQHTQYF. In DNA form, the CDR3 reads TGTGCCAGCACTTGGGCCCTAGCGGGGGAACAACATACGCAGTATTTT.